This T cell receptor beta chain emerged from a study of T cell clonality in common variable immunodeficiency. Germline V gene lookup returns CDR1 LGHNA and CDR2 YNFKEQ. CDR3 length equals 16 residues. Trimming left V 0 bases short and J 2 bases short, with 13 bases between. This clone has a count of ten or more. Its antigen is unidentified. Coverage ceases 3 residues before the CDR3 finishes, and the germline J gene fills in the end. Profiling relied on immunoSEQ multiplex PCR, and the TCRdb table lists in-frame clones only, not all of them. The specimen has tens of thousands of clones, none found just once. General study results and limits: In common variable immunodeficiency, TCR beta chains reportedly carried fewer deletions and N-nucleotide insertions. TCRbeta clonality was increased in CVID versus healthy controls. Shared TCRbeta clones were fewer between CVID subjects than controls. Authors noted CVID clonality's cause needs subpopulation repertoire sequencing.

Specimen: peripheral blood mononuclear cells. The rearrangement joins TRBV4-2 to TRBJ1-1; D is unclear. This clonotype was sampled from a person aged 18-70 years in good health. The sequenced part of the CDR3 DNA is TGTGCCAGCAGCCAAGAGGCGGCGGGAACCAACACTGAA. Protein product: CASSQEAAGTNTE. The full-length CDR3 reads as CASSQEAAGTNTEAFF.